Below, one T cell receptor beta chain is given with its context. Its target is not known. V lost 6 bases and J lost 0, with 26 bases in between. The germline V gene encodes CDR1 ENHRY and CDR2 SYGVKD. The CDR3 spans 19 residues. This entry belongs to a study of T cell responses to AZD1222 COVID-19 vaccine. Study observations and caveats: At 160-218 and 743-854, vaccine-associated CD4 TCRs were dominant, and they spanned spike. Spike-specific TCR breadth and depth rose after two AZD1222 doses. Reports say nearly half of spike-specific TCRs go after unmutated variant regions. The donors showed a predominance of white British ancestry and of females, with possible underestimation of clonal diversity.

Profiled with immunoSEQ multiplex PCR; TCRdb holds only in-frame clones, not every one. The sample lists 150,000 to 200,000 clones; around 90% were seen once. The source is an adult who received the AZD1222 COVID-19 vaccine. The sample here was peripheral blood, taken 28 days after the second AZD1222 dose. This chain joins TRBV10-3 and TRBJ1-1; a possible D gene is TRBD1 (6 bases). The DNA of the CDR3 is TGTGCCATCAGGCCTGCCGGGGGCAGCCACCCCCTCATGAACACTGAAGCTTTCTTT. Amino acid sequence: CAIRPAGGSHPLMNTEAFF.